These 25 T cell receptor beta chains were sequenced from one sample in a study of blood T cell repertoires in COVID-19. Measured with immunoSEQ multiplex PCR; TCRdb has only the in-frame clones, and not every one. Of some 120,000 clones in the sample, 90% were seen once. The material sequenced was peripheral blood. These receptor sequences come from a human donor with active COVID-19. The donor label of this sample is uncertain.

V and J are TRBV18 and TRBJ1-1, with a possible D match to TRBD1 (5 bases). This CDR3 region has 14 residues. Germline V lookup: CDR1 KGHSH, CDR2 LQKENI. Deletions cut 1 base from V and 1 base from J, with 7 bases between. CDR3 in amino acids: CASSPLRENTEAFF. CDR3 nucleotides: TGTGCCAGCTCACCACTCAGGGAGAACACTGAAGCTTTCTTT.

This chain's CDR3 is CASHGRTSGEISANTGELFF. Here the CDR3 DNA reads TGTGCCAGCCACGGACGGACTAGCGGGGAAATTTCCGCGAACACCGGGGAGCTGTTTTTT. The V gene is TRBV27, the J gene TRBJ2-2; 12 nucleotides line up with TRBD2. CDR1 and CDR2 from the germline V gene are MNHEY and SMNVEV (reference sequence). The CDR3 covers 20 residues. Trimming at V came to 8 bases and at J to 0 bases, leaving 16 bases not matched to a gene.

The CDR3 spells CASSTQDRELFF. The CDR3 coding sequence is TGTGCCAGCAGTACGCAGGACAGGGAGCTGTTTTTT. The gene calls are TRBV6-6 and TRBJ2-2; D may be TRBD1 (5 bases). Trimming cost V 5 bases and J 9 bases, with 10 bases left between them. The germline gives CDR1 MNHNY, CDR2 SVGAGI (reference sequence). CDR3 length equals 12 residues.

This chain links TRBV5-1 with TRBJ1-1, with unresolved D. V lost 0 bases and J lost 1, with 10 bases in between. This CDR3 region has 15 residues. Germline V lookup: CDR1 SGHRS, CDR2 YFSETQ. DNA of the CDR3: TGCGCCAGCAGCTTGGAAGGGCGGGAGAACACTGAAGCTTTCTTT. It is translated as CASSLEGRENTEAFF. Using reference TRBV5-1 and TRBJ1-1 for the parts outside the CDR3, the full variable domain is KAGVTQTPRYLIKTRGQQVTLSCSPISGHRSVSWYQQTPGQGLQFLFEYFSETQRNKGNFPGRFSGRQFSNSRSEMNVSTLELGDSALYLCASSLEGRENTEAFFGQGTRLTVV.

The rearrangement links TRBV5-1 to TRBJ1-2; a possible D gene is TRBD1 (5 bases). The V end was cut by 4 bases, the J end by 8 bases, with 24 bases between. CDR1 SGHRS and CDR2 YFSETQ come from the germline V gene. The CDR3 loop spans 16 amino acids. The CDR3 sequence: CASSPNGGVTSGGYTF. CDR3 in DNA: TGCGCCAGCAGCCCCAACGGGGGTGTGACTTCAGGGGGCTACACCTTC.

In nucleotides, the CDR3 is TGTGCCAGCTCACGAGATGGGACTCCGCAAGAGACCCAGTACTTC. This sequence encodes CASSRDGTPQETQYF. This chain connects TRBV18 to TRBJ2-5, with D maybe TRBD2 (6 bases). CDR3 length: 15 amino acids. Trimming stripped 4 bases from V and 2 bases from J, with 14 bases between. Germline CDR1 reads KGHSH; CDR2 reads LQKENI.

The rearrangement joins TRBV7-2 to TRBJ1-3, with TRBD1 matching over 7 bases. V was pared by 6 bases and J by 5 bases, with 7 bases of the junction left unmatched. CDR1 and CDR2 (germline): SGHTA, FQGNSA. The CDR3 has 14 amino acids. This CDR3 is CASSDTGARNTIYF. The CDR3 coding sequence is TGTGCCAGCAGTGATACAGGGGCCAGAAACACCATATATTTT.

This clone was seen a handful of times. The chain employs TRBV7-9 and TRBJ1-2; D perhaps matches TRBD1 (5 bases). CDR1 and CDR2 from the germline V gene are SEHNR and FQNEAQ (reference sequence). With 5 bases removed from V and 3 bases from J, the gap between germline ends came to 13 bases. The CDR3 contains 14 residues. The CDR3 protein is CASSPGTGHYGYTF. Here the CDR3 DNA reads TGTGCCAGCAGCCCCGGGACTGGCCACTATGGCTACACCTTC.

The rearrangement joins TRBV6-5 to TRBJ1-1; 7 nucleotides agree with TRBD1. The CDR3 is 14 residues long. Germline V lookup: CDR1 MNHEY, CDR2 SVGAGI. With V trimmed by 4 bases and J by 0 bases, 2 bases remained unmatched. CDR3 DNA: TGTGCCAGCAGTTCAGGGGGAATGAACACTGAAGCTTTCTTT. Amino acid sequence: CASSSGGMNTEAFF.

The chain employs TRBV6-2 or TRBV6-3 and TRBJ1-1, with D hard to call. Trimming removed 2 bases from V and 2 bases from J, with 9 bases in between. Germline CDR1 is MNHEY and CDR2 is SVGEGT. The CDR3 runs to 14 residues. The CDR3 sequence is CASSYIRRNTEAFF. Here the CDR3 DNA reads TGTGCCAGCAGTTACATACGGAGAAACACTGAAGCTTTCTTT.

The chain employs TRBV27 and TRBJ2-2, with D perhaps TRBD1 (6 bases). Per germline, CDR1 MNHEY and CDR2 SMNVEV (reference sequence). The CDR3 spans 16 residues. Trimming removed 3 bases at V and 1 base at J, with 12 bases between. CDR3 residues: CASSLLRQVNTGELFF. CDR3 bases: TGTGCCAGCAGTTTGCTAAGACAGGTGAACACCGGGGAGCTGTTTTTT.

The chain links TRBV20-1 to TRBJ1-2; D is uncertain. Germline V CDR1 and CDR2: DFQATT, SNEGSKA (reference sequence). V lost 3 bases and J 2 bases, leaving 10 bases between the germline ends. This CDR3 has 13 amino acids. CDR3 residues: CSASAGKNYGYTF. CDR3 nucleotide sequence: TGCAGTGCTAGTGCGGGGAAGAACTATGGCTACACCTTC.

The V call is TRBV7-2, the J call TRBJ1-2; D possibly corresponds to TRBD1 (6 bases). Trimming pared 0 bases from V and 8 bases from J, leaving 13 bases between. CDR3 length equals 14 residues. Germline V gives CDR1 SGHTA, CDR2 FQGNSA. The DNA of the CDR3 is TGTGCCAGCAGCTTAGCCTGGACAGACCGAGGCTACACCTTC. Its protein product is CASSLAWTDRGYTF.

The chain uses TRBV28 and TRBJ2-2; D uncertain. Trimming removed 8 bases from V and 2 bases from J, with 9 bases in between. This CDR3 region has 13 residues. Per the germline V gene, CDR1 is MDHEN and CDR2 is SYDVKM. The CDR3 DNA sequence: TGTGCCAGCCAACAGATTAACACCGGGGAGCTGTTTTTT. Its protein product is CASQQINTGELFF. The full variable domain, its missing parts supplied by reference TRBV28 and TRBJ2-2, is DVKVTQSSRYLVKRTGEKVFLECVQDMDHENMFWYRQDPGLGLRLIYFSYDVKMKEKGDIPEGYSVSREKKERFSLILESASTNQTSMYLCASQQINTGELFFGEGSRLTVL.

The chain couples TRBV6-1 to TRBJ1-5, with no clear D. Germline V gene lookup returns CDR1 MNHNS and CDR2 SASEGT. CDR3 size: 14 residues. With 2 bases removed from V and 2 bases from J, the gap between germline ends came to 7 bases. The CDR3 sequence is CASSEYGGNQPQHF. For the CDR3, the DNA is TGTGCCAGCAGTGAATACGGGGGCAATCAGCCCCAGCATTTT.

This clone was counted only a few times. The chain employs TRBV7-2 and TRBJ1-1, with TRBD1 as a possible D gene (5 bases). CDR1 SGHTA and CDR2 FQGNSA come from the germline V gene. Trimming removed 1 base at V and 1 base at J, with 16 bases between. The CDR3 is 17 residues long. The CDR3 loop reads CASSLVSTRARNTEAFF. As DNA, the CDR3 is TGTGCCAGCAGCTTAGTCTCAACCAGGGCAAGGAACACTGAAGCTTTCTTT. Using reference TRBV7-2 and TRBJ1-1 for the parts outside the CDR3, the full variable domain is GAGVSQSPSNKVTEKGKDVELRCDPISGHTALYWYRQSLGQGLEFLIYFQGNSAPDKSGLPSDRFSAERTGGSVSTLTIQRTQQEDSAVYLCASSLVSTRARNTEAFFGQGTRLTVV.

This clone was seen a few times. The genes are TRBV6-6 and TRBJ1-1; TRBD1 might be the D (6 bases). Germline V gene data show CDR1 as MNHNY and CDR2 as SVGAGI (reference sequence). V lost 6 bases, J lost 6 bases, and 20 bases lay in between. This CDR3 has 15 amino acids. The CDR3 region is CASRHLQGRRAEAFF. In DNA, the CDR3 is TGTGCCAGCAGGCACCTACAGGGAAGGCGGGCTGAAGCTTTCTTT.

The chain links TRBV28 to TRBJ1-1; D not resolved. From germline, CDR1 is MDHEN and CDR2 SYDVKM. Trimming removed 1 base from V and 11 bases from J, with 11 bases in between. The CDR3 is made up of 12 amino acids. The chain's CDR3 is CASSLYLNRAFF. The DNA for the CDR3 is TGTGCCAGCAGTTTATACTTGAATCGCGCTTTCTTT.

This chain joins TRBV15 and TRBJ2-3; D is perhaps TRBD2 (5 bases). Trimming shortened V by 5 bases and J by 1 base, and 10 bases separated the two germline ends. Germline V gene sequence: CDR1 LNHNV, CDR2 YYDKDF (reference sequence). CDR3 length equals 14 residues. CDR3 sequence: CATSLQRGTDTQYF. The CDR3 nucleotides are TGTGCCACCAGCCTCCAGAGGGGCACAGATACGCAGTATTTT.

The chain has TRBV7-2 and TRBJ2-1; 7 bases line up with TRBD2. The V segment lost 6 bases and the J segment 6 bases; nucleotides outside the gene matches: 5. Germline CDR1 reads SGHTA; CDR2 reads FQGNSA. The CDR3 length is 13 residues. CDR3 nucleotides: TGTGCCAGCAGGCGAGCGGGATTCAATGAGCAGTTCTTC. It yields the protein CASRRAGFNEQFF. Full variable domain (remainder filled in from reference TRBV7-2 and TRBJ2-1): GAGVSQSPSNKVTEKGKDVELRCDPISGHTALYWYRQSLGQGLEFLIYFQGNSAPDKSGLPSDRFSAERTGGSVSTLTIQRTQQEDSAVYLCASRRAGFNEQFFGPGTRLTVL.

The chain uses TRBV6-5 and TRBJ1-2, with D perhaps TRBD1 (5 bases). Looked up from germline, CDR1 is MNHEY and CDR2 is SVGAGI. The V end lost 8 bases, the J end lost 7 bases, and 20 bases lay between the germline ends. The CDR3 runs 14 residues. In DNA form, the CDR3 reads TGTGCCAGCGGCTCTTATGGTGGGAGGGGTGGCTACACCTTC. It is translated as CASGSYGGRGGYTF.

The chain couples TRBV27 to TRBJ2-1; possible D gene TRBD1, 5 bases. There are 14 residues in the CDR3. Germline loops: CDR1 MNHEY, CDR2 SMNVEV (reference sequence). V lost 3 bases, J lost 10 bases, and 16 bases lay in between. CDR3 in DNA: TGTGCCAGCAGTTTCTCCCTACTTCCAGGGGAGCAGTTCTTC. This encodes CASSFSLLPGEQFF.

The rearrangement joins TRBV7-2 to TRBJ2-5; D might be TRBD2 (5 bases). Germline values: CDR1 SGHTA, CDR2 FQGNSA. The V end lost 5 bases, the J end lost 1 base, and 17 bases lay between the germline ends. This CDR3 has 16 residues. The CDR3 DNA is TGTGCCAGCAGCCCAGGCTTTGTGGCGGGCCAAGAGACCCAGTACTTC. Residues: CASSPGFVAGQETQYF.

The V call is TRBV5-1, the J call TRBJ2-2; D call uncertain. This CDR3 has 16 amino acids. Per germline, CDR1 SGHRS and CDR2 YFSETQ. The V end lost 0 bases, the J end lost 1 base, and 10 bases lay between the germline ends. The CDR3 protein is CASSLDSLKNTGELFF. In nucleotides, the CDR3 is TGCGCCAGCAGCTTGGACAGCTTAAAGAACACCGGGGAGCTGTTTTTT.

This chain links TRBV2 with TRBJ1-4; no definite D call. Germline CDR1 reads SNHLY; CDR2 reads FYNNEI. The CDR3 has 16 residues. Trimming cost V 1 base and J 0 bases, with 9 bases left between them. The CDR3 here is CASSEERTATNEKLFF. DNA of the CDR3: TGTGCCAGCAGTGAAGAACGGACTGCAACTAATGAAAAACTGTTTTTT.